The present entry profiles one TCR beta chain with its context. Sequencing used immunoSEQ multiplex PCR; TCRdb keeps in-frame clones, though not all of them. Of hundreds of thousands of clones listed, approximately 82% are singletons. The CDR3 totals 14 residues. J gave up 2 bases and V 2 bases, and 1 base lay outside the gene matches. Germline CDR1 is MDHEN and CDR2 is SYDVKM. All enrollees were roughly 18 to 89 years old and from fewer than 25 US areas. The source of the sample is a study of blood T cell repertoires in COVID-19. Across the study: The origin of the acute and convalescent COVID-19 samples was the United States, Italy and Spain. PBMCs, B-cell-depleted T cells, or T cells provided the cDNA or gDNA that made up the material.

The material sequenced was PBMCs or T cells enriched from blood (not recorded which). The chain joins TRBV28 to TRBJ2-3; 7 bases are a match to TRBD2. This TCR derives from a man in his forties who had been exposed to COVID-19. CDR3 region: CASSLAGDTDTQYF. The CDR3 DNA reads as TGTGCCAGCAGTTTAGCGGGGGACACAGATACGCAGTATTTT.